This T cell receptor beta chain was documented in a study of blood T cell repertoires in COVID-19. For the study at large: Whether acute or convalescent, the COVID-19 samples came from the United States, Italy and Spain. Nucleic acid was either cDNA or gDNA, and it came from T cells, B-cell-depleted T cells, or PBMCs.

This clone was detected only once. The trim removed 10 bases at V and 3 bases at J, leaving 8 bases unmatched. The CDR3 totals 14 residues. CDR1 and CDR2 from the germline V gene are ENHRY and SYGVKD. Per the original data handling: Nucleated cell counts were estimated from reference gene primer amplification. The method was immunoSEQ multiplex PCR; TCRdb's version includes in-frame clones alone and lacks a portion of them. V, J and clone size are those of that table, while D and trimming were read from the DNA. Seen here are approximately 200,000 clones, 60% to 80% observed once, and the top ten hold 17%.

The origin of this receptor is a man aged 60-69 years with active or convalescent COVID-19. This sequence joins TRBV10-3 and TRBJ1-1, with 10 bases lining up with TRBD1. Sequenced: peripheral blood. As DNA, the CDR3 is TGTGCCACCTTGGACAGGGGGACGGACACTGAAGCTTTCTTT. Translated: CATLDRGTDTEAFF.